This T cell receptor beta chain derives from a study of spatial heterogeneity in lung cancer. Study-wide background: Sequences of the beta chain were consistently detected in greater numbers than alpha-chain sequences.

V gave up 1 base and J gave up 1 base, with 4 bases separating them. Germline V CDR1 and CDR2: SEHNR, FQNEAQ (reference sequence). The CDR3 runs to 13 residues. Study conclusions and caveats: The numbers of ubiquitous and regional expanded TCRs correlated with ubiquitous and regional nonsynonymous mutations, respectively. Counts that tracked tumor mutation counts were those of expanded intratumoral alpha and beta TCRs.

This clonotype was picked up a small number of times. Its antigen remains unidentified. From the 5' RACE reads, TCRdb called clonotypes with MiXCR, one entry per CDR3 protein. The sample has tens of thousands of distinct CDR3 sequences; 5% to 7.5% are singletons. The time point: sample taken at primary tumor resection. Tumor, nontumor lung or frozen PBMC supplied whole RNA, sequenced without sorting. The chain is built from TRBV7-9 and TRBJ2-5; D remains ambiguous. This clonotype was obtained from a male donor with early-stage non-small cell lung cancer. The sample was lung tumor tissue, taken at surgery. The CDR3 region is CASSLDSQETQYF. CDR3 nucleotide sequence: TGTGCCAGCAGCTTAGACAGCCAAGAGACCCAGTACTTC.